These T cell receptor beta chains were read from a single sample in a study of human T cells and chemical hapten exposure. TCRdb recomputed calls from the RACE reads with MiXCR, one row per CDR3 protein. The repertoire holds about 82,000 distinct CDR3 sequences, with around 13% as singletons. Sequences were derived from whole blood, sampled in connection with sensitization to the hapten diphenylcyclopropenone (DPC). The receptors here all came from a woman in her forties or fifties with alopecia areata. Some clones in this sample may be carry-over from other donors' samples. CDR3s include the opening cysteine and the closing phenylalanine or tryptophan. Each record gives: CDR3 protein, CDR3 DNA, D gene, V gene, clone size, J gene. The D gene is left open where the match is weak. Size is stated for part of the rows, as once, few or many counts, or as a class when the clone is expanded.

CASSYGQARQPQHF TGTGCCAGCAGTTATGGGCAGGCCAGGCAGCCCCAGCATTTT - TRBV6-6 many TRBJ1-5
CASSPPGAVDYEQYF TGTGCCAGCAGCCCCCCTGGCGCAGTAGACTACGAGCAGTACTTC - TRBV11-2 - TRBJ2-7
CASSELRDSPLHF TGTGCCAGCAGTGAACTCAGAGATTCACCCCTCCACTTT - TRBV2 - TRBJ1-6
CASRGTGRSGNTIYF TGTGCCAGCAGGGGGACAGGACGATCTGGAAACACCATATATTTT TRBD1 TRBV6-1 many TRBJ1-3
CSVALSGEETQYF TGCAGCGTCGCACTTAGCGGGGAAGAGACCCAGTACTTC TRBD2 TRBV29-1 many TRBJ2-5
CASRQGNTGNTIYF TGCGCCAGCAGACAGGGAAATACTGGAAACACCATATATTTT - TRBV10-2 few TRBJ1-3
CSVAVQGVDTQYF TGCAGCGTTGCGGTCCAGGGGGTAGATACGCAGTATTTT TRBD1 TRBV29-1 - TRBJ2-3
CSARGLYGELFF TGCAGTGCTAGGGGGTTGTACGGGGAGCTGTTTTTT - TRBV20-1 few TRBJ2-2
CASSYARAGEGGYNEQFF TGTGCCAGCAGCTACGCCAGAGCGGGAGAAGGGGGCTACAATGAGCAGTTCTTC TRBD2 TRBV11-3 few TRBJ2-1
CSVDRENTGELFF TGCAGCGTTGACAGGGAAAACACCGGGGAGCTGTTTTTT - TRBV29-1 many TRBJ2-2
CASKFGQIMNTEAFF TGTGCCAGCAAATTCGGACAGATCATGAACACTGAAGCTTTCTTT - TRBV2 few TRBJ1-1
CASSLAVANTGELFF TGTGCCAGCAGCTTAGCGGTAGCCAACACCGGGGAGCTGTTTTTT - TRBV12-3/TRBV12-4 - TRBJ2-2
CASSYNSGMGNEQFF TGTGCCAGCAGCTATAATAGCGGGATGGGGAATGAGCAGTTCTTC TRBD2 TRBV7-2 - TRBJ2-1
CASSPGGRNTEAFF TGTGCCAGCTCACCGGGGGGGCGGAACACTGAAGCTTTCTTT - TRBV18 few TRBJ1-1
CASSPEIAGGNSYNEQFF TGTGCCAGCAGCCCCGAAATAGCGGGAGGAAACTCCTACAATGAGCAGTTCTTC TRBD2 TRBV3-1 few TRBJ2-1
CSARAHRDPIVYEKLFF TGCAGTGCTAGAGCCCACCGGGACCCGATAGTATATGAAAAACTGTTTTTT - TRBV20-1 - TRBJ1-4
CASSFTSGHNEQFF TGTGCCAGCAGCTTCACTAGCGGTCACAATGAGCAGTTCTTC TRBD2 TRBV7-2 many TRBJ2-1
CASSPGQRNGYTF TGCGCCAGCAGCCCGGGACAGAGGAATGGCTACACCTTC TRBD1 TRBV5-1 few TRBJ1-2
CASSRPDEQFF TGTGCCAGCAGTCGGCCCGATGAGCAGTTCTTC - TRBV6-2/TRBV6-3 few TRBJ2-1
CSARGGQYSNQPQHF TGCAGTGCTCGCGGGGGGCAGTATAGCAATCAGCCCCAGCATTTT - TRBV20-1 - TRBJ1-5
CSVEEDNPYEQYF TGCAGCGTTGAAGAGGACAATCCCTACGAGCAGTACTTC - TRBV29-1 few TRBJ2-7
CASSVSSGYTDTQYF TGCGCCAGCAGTGTTTCTAGCGGGTACACAGATACGCAGTATTTT TRBD2 TRBV10-2 few TRBJ2-3
CASSPESGGSYNEQFF TGTGCCAGCTCACCCGAAAGCGGGGGTTCCTACAATGAGCAGTTCTTC TRBD2 TRBV18 many TRBJ2-1
CASSPLDRVSNEKLFF TGTGCCAGCAGTCCCCTCGACAGGGTTTCTAATGAAAAACTGTTTTTT TRBD1 TRBV27 many TRBJ1-4
CASSQDRGSFSPLHF TGTGCCAGCAGTCAGGACAGGGGAAGTTTTTCACCCCTCCACTTT TRBD1 TRBV5-4 - TRBJ1-6
CASSHQITGSGANVLTF TGTGCCAGCAGCCATCAGATTACAGGCTCTGGGGCCAACGTCCTGACTTTC - TRBV7-6 - TRBJ2-6
CASSLNPDTQYF TGCGCCAGCAGCTTGAACCCAGATACGCAGTATTTT - TRBV5-1 few TRBJ2-3
CASGLVVGRAEETQYF TGTGCTAGTGGTTTGGTAGTCGGGAGGGCAGAAGAGACCCAGTACTTC TRBD2 TRBV12-5 few TRBJ2-5
CASSLTSGHLVYEQYF TGTGCCAGCAGCTTGACTAGCGGGCACCTGGTTTACGAGCAGTACTTC TRBD2 TRBV5-5 few TRBJ2-7
CSVGSSGRSNEQFF TGCAGCGTTGGATCCAGCGGGAGGAGCAATGAGCAGTTCTTC TRBD2 TRBV29-1 many TRBJ2-1
CASSHDRIGEAFF TGCGCCAGCAGCCACGACAGGATAGGTGAAGCTTTCTTT - TRBV5-1 few TRBJ1-1
CASSSRSTFLGGRNTGELFF TGTGCCAGCAGTTCCCGCTCGACGTTCCTCGGGGGTCGGAACACCGGGGAGCTGTTTTTT - TRBV12-3/TRBV12-4 many TRBJ2-2
CASSLRSLAGASEQFF TGTGCCAGCTCACTCCGATCACTAGCGGGAGCTAGTGAGCAGTTCTTC TRBD2 TRBV18 many TRBJ2-1
CASSYGAGNYGYTF TGTGCCAGCAGTTACGGGGCGGGAAACTATGGCTACACCTTC - TRBV12-3/TRBV12-4 many TRBJ1-2
CASSSDGLAGGSFYNEQFF TGTGCCAGCAGTTCCGATGGACTAGCGGGAGGATCGTTCTACAATGAGCAGTTCTTC TRBD2 TRBV27 many TRBJ2-1
CSAGISGTGELFF TGCAGCGCTGGAATAAGCGGCACCGGGGAGCTGTTTTTT - TRBV29-1 many TRBJ2-2
CSVEKAGMNTEAIF TGCAGCGTTGAAAAGGCAGGCATGAACACTGAAGCTATCTTT - TRBV29-1 - TRBJ1-1
CASSILSGSFQETQYF TGTGCCAGCAGCATCCTCAGTGGATCCTTCCAAGAGACCCAGTACTTC - TRBV3-1 few TRBJ2-5
CASSPFGDTQYF TGTGCCAGCAGTCCCTTTGGAGATACGCAGTATTTT - TRBV27 - TRBJ2-3
CASSSEGGQETQYF TGCGCCAGCAGCTCAGAAGGGGGCCAAGAGACCCAGTACTTC - TRBV5-1 few TRBJ2-5
CSVSRLAGENEQFF TGCAGCGTTTCCCGACTAGCGGGAGAAAATGAGCAGTTCTTC TRBD2 TRBV29-1 many TRBJ2-1
CASVRDRGSDTQYF TGTGCCAGCGTGCGGGACAGGGGTTCAGATACGCAGTATTTT TRBD1 TRBV5-4 - TRBJ2-3
CASSSQGVQEAFF TGTGCCAGCAGTAGCCAGGGGGTTCAGGAAGCTTTCTTT TRBD1 TRBV6-1 - TRBJ1-1
CASSLRPEKLFF TGTGCCAGCAGCTTAAGACCTGAAAAACTGTTTTTT - TRBV11-2 - TRBJ1-4
CASSFLAGSEKLFF TGTGCCAGCAGTTTCCTGGCAGGGAGCGAAAAACTGTTTTTT - TRBV12-3/TRBV12-4 - TRBJ1-4
CASSLEAIQETQYF TGTGCCAGCAGCTTAGAGGCGATTCAAGAGACCCAGTACTTC - TRBV11-2 few TRBJ2-5
CASSLEGQPTEAFF TGCGCCAGCAGCTTGGAAGGACAGCCGACTGAAGCTTTCTTT - TRBV5-1 many TRBJ1-1
CATSVGLGNQPQHF TGTGCCACCTCGGTGGGCTTGGGGAATCAGCCCCAGCATTTT - TRBV6-6 few TRBJ1-5
CASDSKGLRPGELFF TGCGCCAGCGATTCTAAGGGGCTAAGGCCCGGGGAGCTGTTTTTT - TRBV10-2 many TRBJ2-2
CASSHSDRTYEQYF TGTGCCAGCAGCCATTCGGACAGGACCTACGAGCAGTACTTC TRBD1 TRBV3-1 few TRBJ2-7
CATSRDPGRASETQYF TGTGCCACCAGCAGAGATCCCGGCAGGGCATCCGAGACCCAGTACTTC - TRBV15 - TRBJ2-5
CASSLLLGTEAFF TGCGCCAGCAGCCTACTACTAGGGACAGAAGCTTTCTTT - TRBV5-1 - TRBJ1-1
CASSSTSATYEQYF TGTGCCAGCAGCTCGACTAGCGCTACCTACGAGCAGTACTTC TRBD2 TRBV11-2 many TRBJ2-7
CASKRQDNYGYTF TGCGCCAGCAAAAGACAGGATAACTATGGCTACACCTTC - TRBV5-1 many TRBJ1-2
CASSATPREGVQYF TGTGCCAGCAGCGCAACCCCCCGGGAGGGCGTGCAGTACTTC TRBD2 TRBV9 few TRBJ2-7
CSAPQTSRSYEQYF TGCAGTGCTCCTCAGACTAGCAGGAGCTACGAGCAGTACTTC TRBD2 TRBV20-1 - TRBJ2-7
CASSHFREQYF TGTGCCAGCAGCCACTTTCGCGAGCAGTACTTC - TRBV7-6 - TRBJ2-7
CSAASTGTINEQFF TGCAGCGCTGCCTCGACAGGGACTATCAATGAGCAGTTCTTC - TRBV29-1 - TRBJ2-1
CASSTDRGSYEQYF TGTGCCAGTAGTACCGACAGGGGGTCCTACGAGCAGTACTTC TRBD1 TRBV19 - TRBJ2-7